This TCR beta chain is from a study of CD8+CD57+ T cells in acquired aplastic anemia. Study findings and constraints: Significant differences in CD8+ Simpson's diversity were not observed between patients and controls.

CD8+CD57+ cell expansion had been shown by flow cytometry in patients chosen for sequencing. The template for TCR beta VDJ and CDR3 sequence profiling was genomic DNA. Via MiXCR, TCRdb re-called the reads, giving one row per CDR3 protein. The table shows 160,000 or so distinct CDR3 sequences, with around 48% occurring only once. A note on this clonotype: What it binds is unknown.

Trimming took off 5 bases at V and 3 bases at J, with 14 bases between the two ends. In germline, CDR1 is SGHVS, CDR2 FQNEAQ. The CDR3 consists of 15 residues. This sequence joins TRBV7-8 and TRBJ2-1; D is uncertain. Source material: sorted CD4+, CD8+, or CD8+CD57+ T cells (not recorded which) from PBMCs. This clonotype originated in a human donor with aplastic anemia. CDR3 bases: TGTGCCAGCAGCATCTCGGAAGGGCGCTACAATGAGCAGTTCTTC. Protein product: CASSISEGRYNEQFF.